These 14 T cell receptor beta chains came from one sample sequenced in a study of T cells after posttransplantation cyclophosphamide. Profiling relied on immunoSEQ multiplex PCR, and the TCRdb table lists in-frame clones only, not all of them. The data hold 6,000 to 8,500 clones, with about 90% observed a single time. Treatment was busulfan-fludarabine conditioning, a marrow graft, and cyclophosphamide on days +3 and +4. Sequences were derived from PBMCs, sampled around 1,400 days after allogeneic stem cell transplant with posttransplant cyclophosphamide. These receptors all come from a female patient between 50 and 60 years old who received an allogeneic stem cell transplant from a related donor, was CMV-positive, and had no GVHD. The graft donor may account for some of the T cells.

The chain recombines TRBV6-1 with TRBJ1-4, with 11 bases aligning to TRBD1. V was clipped by 6 bases and J by 7 bases; unmatched bases: 4. Germline V gene data show CDR1 as MNHNS and CDR2 as SASEGT. This CDR3 spans 14 amino acids. This chain's CDR3 is CASRTGQGAEKLFF. The CDR3 DNA sequence: TGTGCCAGCAGGACTGGACAGGGGGCTGAAAAACTGTTTTTT.

The CDR3 DNA reads as TGTGCCAGCAGCCCGGGGACAGGGATGGATCAGCCCCAGCATTTT. This encodes CASSPGTGMDQPQHF. The chain couples TRBV7-2 to TRBJ1-5; 9 positions match TRBD1. The germline V gene encodes CDR1 SGHTA and CDR2 FQGNSA. The CDR3 is made up of 15 amino acids. V was pared by 5 bases and J by 5 bases, with 7 bases of the junction left unmatched. The whole variable domain, remainder taken from reference TRBV7-2 and TRBJ1-5, is GAGVSQSPSNKVTEKGKDVELRCDPISGHTALYWYRQSLGQGLEFLIYFQGNSAPDKSGLPSDRFSAERTGGSVSTLTIQRTQQEDSAVYLCASSPGTGMDQPQHFGDGTRLSIL.

In its sample, this clone ranks as large. The chain recombines TRBV28 with TRBJ2-7; D unclear. Looked up from germline, CDR1 is MDHEN and CDR2 is SYDVKM. V shed 5 bases and J shed 3 bases, with 17 bases lying between them. The CDR3 sequence is 15 residues long. This CDR3 reads CASSPPGSPGYEQYF. The CDR3 region has the DNA TGTGCCAGCAGTCCCCCCGGCAGCCCGGGCTACGAGCAGTACTTC.

The chain combines TRBV5-1 with TRBJ2-2; 9 bases align to TRBD1. The CDR3 runs 14 residues. Germline V gives CDR1 SGHRS, CDR2 YFSETQ. Trimming at V came to 7 bases and at J to 4 bases, leaving 5 bases not matched to a gene. The CDR3 protein is CASGRQGGTGELFF. The CDR3 DNA reads TGCGCCAGCGGTCGACAGGGGGGCACCGGGGAGCTGTTTTTT.

The V call is TRBV19, the J call TRBJ2-2; 9 bases map to TRBD1. CDR3 size: 16 residues. V trimming: 3 bases; J trimming: 1 base; junction bases outside the gene matches: 3. Germline V gives CDR1 LNHDA, CDR2 SQIVND (reference sequence). The CDR3 is CASSIPGQGNTGELFF. As DNA, the CDR3 is TGTGCCAGTAGTATTCCGGGACAGGGGAACACCGGGGAGCTGTTTTTT.

The chain carries TRBV27 and TRBJ2-5; 8 bases map to TRBD2. The CDR3 totals 16 residues. Germline V gene lookup returns CDR1 MNHEY and CDR2 SMNVEV (reference sequence). V lost 5 bases, J lost 4 bases, and 12 bases stayed unmatched. The CDR3 DNA reads TGTGCCAGCAGTCCTCGGGGAGCGGGAGCTGTAGAGACCCAGTACTTC. It specifies CASSPRGAGAVETQYF.

This chain uses TRBV5-6 with TRBJ2-7; D may be TRBD2 (5 bases). Germline V gives CDR1 SGHDT, CDR2 YYEEEE. V lost 0 bases and J lost 2, with 18 bases in between. CDR3 size: 17 residues. Here the CDR3 reads CASSLDGPRTGTYEQYF. DNA of the CDR3: TGTGCCAGCAGCTTGGACGGGCCCAGGACGGGGACCTACGAGCAGTACTTC.

This chain joins TRBV13 and TRBJ1-1, with D unclear. Germline V lookup: CDR1 PRHDT, CDR2 FYEKMQ (reference sequence). The CDR3 is 13 amino acids. The germline V and J ends were trimmed by 6 bases and 2 bases, with 10 bases remaining between them. CDR3 in amino acids: CASSYESNTEAFF. In nucleotides, the CDR3 is TGTGCCAGCAGTTACGAAAGCAACACTGAAGCTTTCTTT.

The rearrangement joins TRBV4-2 to TRBJ2-7; D might be TRBD2 (6 bases). The germline V gene has CDR1 LGHNA and CDR2 YNFKEQ. V lost 2 bases, J lost 2 bases, and 13 bases lay in between. CDR3 length: 15 residues. The DNA for the CDR3 is TGTGCCAGCAGCCAAATCCCTAGCGCGGCCTACGAGCAGTACTTC. This translates into CASSQIPSAAYEQYF.

This chain uses TRBV18 with TRBJ2-2; TRBD2 matches 9 bases. CDR1 KGHSH and CDR2 LQKENI come from the germline V gene. The CDR3 covers 15 residues. With V trimmed by 3 bases and J by 3 bases, 2 bases remained unmatched. The CDR3 loop reads CASSPRTSDTGELFF. The CDR3 DNA reads TGTGCCAGCTCACCCAGGACTAGCGACACCGGGGAGCTGTTTTTT.

The rearrangement uses TRBV4-2 and TRBJ1-1, with 8 bases matching TRBD1. V trimming: 6 bases; J trimming: 7 bases; junction bases outside the gene matches: 22. Germline lookup yields CDR1 LGHNA and CDR2 YNFKEQ. This CDR3 region has 18 residues. CDR3: CASSLVGGTGLMMFEAFF. The CDR3 nucleotides read TGTGCCAGCAGTCTAGTCGGGGGGACAGGTCTTATGATGTTTGAAGCTTTCTTT.

The chain employs TRBV28 and TRBJ2-7; 9 bases align to TRBD1. Germline values: CDR1 MDHEN, CDR2 SYDVKM. The trim removed 3 bases at V and 4 bases at J, leaving 4 bases unmatched. The CDR3 is made up of 14 amino acids. The CDR3 DNA reads TGTGCCAGCAGTTTTGGGACAGGGCCTTACGAGCAGTACTTC. Translating it yields CASSFGTGPYEQYF.

As to this clone: Relative to the germline gene, one junction end is altered; a read error may explain this. The chain employs TRBV4-3 and TRBJ2-1; a possible D gene is TRBD2 (6 bases). Germline CDR1 LGHNA, CDR2 YSLEER. CDR3 length: 13 amino acids. DNA for the CDR3: TGCGCCAGCAGCCCCCTGCTTGGGACTCCGGCTATCTTC. Protein: CASSPLLGTPAIF.

DNA of the CDR3: TGTGCCAGCAGTGAAGCGTGGACAGGCGACTCCTACGAGCAGTACTTC. Translated: CASSEAWTGDSYEQYF. This rearrangement joins TRBV2 to TRBJ2-7; 7 nucleotides match TRBD1. CDR3 size: 16 residues. The germline gives CDR1 SNHLY, CDR2 FYNNEI. With V trimmed by 0 bases and J by 0 bases, 5 bases remained unmatched.